This T cell receptor (beta chain) emerged from a study of human T cells and chemical hapten exposure. Study-wide background: Affected patients, primarily female, had alopecia areata, totalis or universalis.

With 6 bases removed from V and 10 bases from J, the gap between germline ends came to 10 bases. CDR3 length equals 11 residues. Germline CDR1 MNHEY, CDR2 SVGEGT. During construction of the library, unique molecular identifiers were attached to individual cDNA molecules for quantitative, reproducible TCR counting. One entry per CDR3 protein results from TCRdb running MiXCR on the RACE reads. The sample holds 62,000 or so distinct CDR3 sequences, approximately 11% seen once. Time point reported: patch test 3, about 24 weeks after DPC sensitization. As to treatment: therapeutic diphenylcyclopropenone sensitization with weekly scalp DPC. Suited to DPC and affected by alopecia, the donors ranged from 18 to 70 years old.

The V call is TRBV6-2 or TRBV6-3, the J call TRBJ2-1, with D maybe TRBD2 (6 bases). The sample here was whole blood, taken in connection with sensitization to the hapten diphenylcyclopropenone (DPC). This TCR derives from a woman younger than 45 with alopecia areata. Some clones in this sample may be carry-over from other donors' samples. The CDR3 bases are TGTGCCAGCAGCGGGGACTCCGAGCAGTTCTTC. The encoded protein is CASSGDSEQFF.